Below, one T cell receptor beta chain is given with its context. V was pared by 5 bases and J by 3 bases, with 5 bases of the junction left unmatched. The CDR3 contains 14 residues. The germline gives CDR1 SGHAT, CDR2 FQNNGV. These data belong to a study of blood T cell repertoires in COVID-19. The wider study: T cells, B-cell-depleted T cells, or PBMCs supplied cDNA or gDNA.

Original analysis: Cell counts per sample came from amplifying reference gene primers. The protocol was immunoSEQ multiplex PCR, while the TCRdb copy is restricted to in-frame clones and leaves out a portion. For V, J and clone size, that table is used; D and trimming come from the DNA. The sample lists over 250,000 clones, around 91% occurring once. The receptor comes from a woman aged 60 to 75 with acute or convalescent COVID-19. Input material: peripheral blood. The chain carries TRBV11-2 and TRBJ2-7, with 9 bases aligning to TRBD2. CDR3 sequence (DNA): TGTGCCAGCAGCCCTGGACTAGCGAACTACGAGCAGTACTTC. This codes for CASSPGLANYEQYF. Together with reference TRBV11-2 and TRBJ2-7, the CDR3 gives the full variable domain: EAGVAQSPRYKIIEKRQSVAFWCNPISGHATLYWYQQILGQGPKLLIQFQNNGVVDDSQLPKDRFSAERLKGVDSTLKIQPAKLEDSAVYLCASSPGLANYEQYFGPGTRLTVT.